The 9 T cell receptor beta chains below all came from one sample that was sequenced in a study of cytomegalovirus exposure and HLA in healthy donors. 60 Vbeta and 13 Jbeta primers were used in PCR. Sequencing was performed with immunoSEQ multiplex PCR; in TCRdb, only in-frame clones are kept and a portion is missing. In the table there are some 190,000 clones, 75% to 85% of which are singletons. Sequenced sample: PBMCs. The receptors were gathered from a man in his late teens or twenties in good health and CMV-seronegative.

The J gene is TRBJ2-7, the V gene TRBV11-2, with D possibly matching TRBD2 (5 bases). Per germline, CDR1 SGHAT and CDR2 FQNNGV. CDR3 size: 14 residues. Deletions cut 7 bases from V and 2 bases from J, with 15 bases between. The CDR3 DNA follows: TGTGCCAGCACCTCCCGGGGTACCCCCTACGAGCAGTACTTC. This sequence encodes CASTSRGTPYEQYF.

This chain joins TRBV4-2 and TRBJ1-4; D gene unclear. The CDR3 covers 15 residues. Germline V CDR1 and CDR2: LGHNA, YNFKEQ. Trimming shortened V by 5 bases and J by 10 bases, and 20 bases separated the two germline ends. The CDR3 sequence is CASSTHDSPGGKLFF. The CDR3 nucleotides are TGTGCCAGCAGCACTCACGACTCCCCGGGTGGAAAACTGTTTTTT.

This chain joins TRBV14 and TRBJ1-1; TRBD1 matches 7 bases. CDR1 and CDR2 from the germline V gene are SGHDN and FVKESK. The CDR3 spans 14 residues. The V gene end was trimmed by 5 bases and the J gene end by 5 bases; junction bases not matched to a gene: 8. The CDR3 loop reads CASSSQGGRTEAFF. The CDR3 DNA reads TGTGCCAGCAGCTCCCAGGGGGGAAGGACTGAAGCTTTCTTT.

This chain joins TRBV30 and TRBJ2-3; perhaps TRBD1 as D (5 bases). From germline, CDR1 is GTSNPN and CDR2 SVGIG (reference sequence). The CDR3 length is 15 residues. V lost 0 bases and J 1 base, leaving 11 bases between the germline ends. The CDR3 DNA reads TGTGCCTGGAGTGTGGGGCTAGGAGGCACAGATACGCAGTATTTT. Protein product: CAWSVGLGGTDTQYF.

The chain couples TRBV7-9 to TRBJ2-3, with 10 bases fitting TRBD2. Losses at the gene ends were 8 bases for V and 4 bases for J; bases not matched to a gene: 12. CDR1 SEHNR and CDR2 FQNEAQ come from the germline V gene (reference sequence). The CDR3 is made up of 16 amino acids. CDR3 DNA sequence: TGTGCCAGCCCGGGTAGCGCTAGCGGGAGTTCAGATACGCAGTATTTT. Translating gives CASPGSASGSSDTQYF.

The rearrangement joins TRBV6-5 to TRBJ1-5; D is uncertain. V lost 5 bases and J 7 bases, leaving 15 bases between the germline ends. CDR1 and CDR2 from the germline V gene are MNHEY and SVGAGI. This CDR3 has 14 amino acids. CDR3 residues: CASSPHGLSQPQHF. The CDR3 nucleotides read TGTGCCAGCAGTCCCCACGGTCTGTCGCAGCCCCAGCATTTT.

The chain combines TRBV7-8 with TRBJ2-1; TRBD2 agrees at 11 bases. CDR1 and CDR2 from the germline V gene are SGHVS and FQNEAQ. Trimming took 5 bases from V and 5 from J; bases not matched to a gene: 5. The CDR3 is made up of 15 amino acids. CDR3 in amino acids: CASSPRLAGNNEQFF. The CDR3 bases are TGTGCCAGCAGCCCTAGACTAGCGGGGAACAATGAGCAGTTCTTC.

The chain carries TRBV21-1 and TRBJ1-1; TRBD1, the D gene given by the table, was not confirmed from the DNA. TRBV21-1 has pseudogene status. This CDR3 is 16 amino acids long. CDR3 residues: CASSKDWTGLNTEAFF. In DNA form, the CDR3 reads TGTGCCAGCAGCAAAGATTGGACAGGTTTGAACACTGAAGCTTTCTTT.

With regard to this clone: The CDR3 ends on some other residue instead of the conserved phenylalanine or tryptophan, so this is likely a read error. No DNA is shown, since the ends of the CDR3 on it are uncertain; the CDR3 is the one TCRdb lists. The chain has TRBV5-1 and TRBJ2-3; the table names TRBD2, a call not compared with the DNA. CDR1 and CDR2 from the germline V gene are SGHRS and YFSETQ. The CDR3 contains 12 residues when both ends are counted. Here the CDR3 reads CASSLVVESSPS.